This T cell receptor (beta chain) was documented in a study of blood T cell repertoires in COVID-19. The table lists this clone with a few counts. This CDR3 region has 15 residues. With 4 bases clipped from V and 9 bases from J, the junction kept 8 bases outside the gene matches. Germline-derived CDR1 and CDR2 are MGHRA and YSYEKL. Method: immunoSEQ multiplex PCR; TCRdb's copy keeps in-frame clones and lacks some. The sample comprises a few hundred thousand clones, about 82% of which are singletons, and 9% to 15% rests with the top ten. The sample comprised peripheral blood. The chain couples TRBV4-1 to TRBJ1-6; TRBD1 agrees at 8 bases. This clonotype originated in a man aged 80 or over with acute or convalescent COVID-19. The CDR3: CASSLQGALGSPLHF. The CDR3 DNA follows: TGCGCCAGCAGCCTCCAGGGGGCGCTTGGTTCACCCCTCCACTTT.